This paragraph reports one T cell receptor (beta chain). Its cognate antigen is unknown. Researchers used the Oncomine TCR Beta short-read assay to sequence DNA from cultured CD4+ T cells. TCRdb called the PCR reads again in MiXCR, with one record for every CDR3 protein. The table has 20,000 to 25,000 distinct CDR3 sequences, about 48% seen once. CDR1 SGHDN and CDR2 FVKESK come from the germline V gene. V gave up 4 bases and J gave up 4 bases, with 17 bases separating them. This CDR3 region has 17 residues. The treatment was: roughly ten-day PBMC culture with coronavirus spike peptide pools or control peptides (ViraFEST assay). Negative selection isolated the CD4+ T cells once the cells had been cultured for 10 days. The data originate from a study of vaccination and CD4 T cells after COVID-19. Study background: Control wells got either CEFX epitopes, HIV-1 Nef peptides, or no peptide at all.

The source material was CD4+ T cells from blood, cultured in vitro. The sequence was obtained from a human donor who had recovered from COVID-19. This chain joins TRBV14 and TRBJ1-6, with D unresolved. Here the CDR3 reads CASSPYIPGIYNSPLHF. The DNA of the CDR3 is TGTGCCAGCAGCCCGTACATTCCGGGCATTTATAATTCACCCCTCCACTTT.